The entry below gives a single T cell receptor beta chain sequence along with its context. Its specificity is unknown. CDR1 and CDR2 from the germline V gene are SGDLS and YYNGEE. The V end was cut by 3 bases, the J end by 4 bases, with 11 bases between. The CDR3 runs 14 residues. This sample was taken from a study of OX40 agonist ivuxolimab in advanced cancers. Points from the study as a whole: Clonal expansion among partial responders at 0.1-3.0 mg/kg ranked near the lowest.

Generated by immunoSEQ multiplex PCR, the TCRdb table keeps only in-frame clones and is missing some. The sample holds tens of thousands of clones, 83% seen once. This specimen was CD4+ or CD8+ T cells sorted from blood, taken in a trial of the OX40 agonist ivuxolimab. This sequence was found in an adult with an advanced solid tumor such as melanoma, head and neck, liver or kidney cancer. The gene calls are TRBV9 and TRBJ1-3; D perhaps matches TRBD1 (6 bases). This CDR3 reads CASSEQGAGNTIYF. CDR3 DNA: TGTGCCAGCAGCGAACAGGGCGCCGGAAACACCATATATTTT.